A single sample gave rise to the 26 T cell receptor beta chains below, sequenced in a study of blood T cell repertoires in COVID-19. Libraries were prepared by immunoSEQ multiplex PCR; TCRdb keeps only in-frame clonotypes and omits some of them. The sample holds 140,000 to 150,000 clones, approximately 87% seen once. The sequencing input was peripheral blood. The receptors stem from a woman in her 50s with active or convalescent COVID-19.

The chain couples TRBV7-9 to TRBJ1-2, with 8 bases that match TRBD1. This CDR3 has 17 residues. CDR1 is SEHNR, CDR2 FQNEAQ, per germline (reference sequence). Trimming at V came to 2 bases and at J to 8 bases, leaving 16 bases not matched to a gene. The CDR3 protein is CASSLPLTGGGSGGYTF. The CDR3 DNA sequence: TGTGCCAGCAGCTTACCGCTCACAGGGGGAGGTTCCGGGGGCTACACCTTC.

The chain combines TRBV5-1 with TRBJ1-1, with D uncertain. V lost 0 bases to trimming and J lost 5 bases, with 14 bases between them. In germline, CDR1 is SGHRS, CDR2 YFSETQ. This CDR3 region has 15 residues. The CDR3 reads CASSLASGYLTEAFF. Written as DNA, the CDR3 is TGCGCCAGCAGCTTGGCCTCGGGGTATTTGACTGAAGCTTTCTTT.

The chain has TRBV6-2 or TRBV6-3 and TRBJ2-2, with 8 bases lining up with TRBD2. V lost 4 bases, J lost 6 bases, and 4 bases stayed unmatched. This CDR3 has 14 residues. CDR1 and CDR2 from the germline V gene are MNHEY and SVGEGT. CDR3 DNA: TGTGCCAGCAGTTCGGGACTAGAGTCCGGGGAGCTGTTTTTT. Protein sequence: CASSSGLESGELFF.

J is TRBJ2-1 and V is TRBV6-5, with 11 bases lining up with TRBD2. V was pared by 6 bases and J by 4 bases, with 5 bases of the junction left unmatched. The CDR3 consists of 15 residues. Germline V CDR1 and CDR2: MNHEY, SVGAGI. For the CDR3, the DNA is TGTGCCAGCAGGGTAGCGGGGGGGCGTTACAATGAGCAGTTCTTC. Protein product: CASRVAGGRYNEQFF.

The chain has TRBV19 and TRBJ2-7; D call uncertain. Germline lookup yields CDR1 LNHDA and CDR2 SQIVND (reference sequence). Trimming took 5 bases from V and 1 from J, leaving 15 bases between them. The CDR3 is 15 amino acids. The CDR3 nucleotides read TGTGCCAGTAGTCGAAGTGAGCAGGCATCCTACGAGCAGTACTTC. Translating gives CASSRSEQASYEQYF.

The chain carries TRBV6-2 or TRBV6-3 and TRBJ2-2; D is possibly TRBD2 (5 bases). CDR3 length: 15 amino acids. V lost 4 bases and J lost 4, with 13 bases in between. Germline CDR1 and CDR2: MNHEY and SVGEGT. The CDR3: CASSSGEGSTGELFF. In DNA, the CDR3 is TGTGCCAGCAGTTCCGGAGAGGGTAGCACCGGGGAGCTGTTTTTT.

This sequence joins TRBV19 and TRBJ2-7; TRBD1 matches 8 bases. V shed 1 base and J 1 base; nucleotides not matched to a gene: 9. The CDR3 has 17 amino acids. CDR1 and CDR2 (germline): LNHDA, SQIVND (reference sequence). The CDR3, as DNA: TGTGCCAGTAGTATAGGACGGCGGGACAGGCCTTCCTACGAGCAGTACTTC. This codes for CASSIGRRDRPSYEQYF.

The rearrangement uses TRBV27 and TRBJ2-3; 13 bases are shared with TRBD2. In germline, CDR1 is MNHEY, CDR2 SMNVEV (reference sequence). The CDR3 sequence is 17 residues long. Trimming removed 5 bases from V and 3 bases from J; junction bases left unmatched: 8. CDR3 loop: CASSTLTSGRATDTQYF. The CDR3 coding sequence is TGTGCCAGCAGTACTCTTACTAGCGGGAGGGCAACAGATACGCAGTATTTT.

This clone appeared once. This chain connects TRBV18 to TRBJ2-7; D is undetermined. Germline V gives CDR1 KGHSH, CDR2 LQKENI. V gave up 3 bases and J gave up 2 bases, with 11 bases separating them. The CDR3 spans 14 residues. CDR3 region: CASSPRNGAYEQYF. The CDR3 coding sequence is TGTGCCAGCTCACCGAGGAATGGCGCCTACGAGCAGTACTTC. Full variable domain (rest looked up from reference TRBV18 and TRBJ2-7): NAGVMQNPRHLVRRRGQEARLRCSPMKGHSHVYWYRQLPEEGLKFMVYLQKENIIDESGMPKERFSAEFPKEGPSILRIQQVVRGDSAAYFCASSPRNGAYEQYFGPGTRLTVT.

This chain uses TRBV20-1 with TRBJ1-1; no firm D call. The CDR3 runs 11 residues. The germline V and J ends were trimmed by 6 bases and 10 bases, with 15 bases remaining between them. The germline V gene encodes CDR1 DFQATT and CDR2 SNEGSKA (reference sequence). In DNA form, the CDR3 reads TGCAGTGCCCCGGCGGCCAATTTAGCTTTCTTT. Protein sequence: CSAPAANLAFF.

This clone was seen a handful of times. The chain is built from TRBV6-6 and TRBJ2-1; D possibly corresponds to TRBD2 (5 bases). The CDR3 totals 12 residues. The ends were cut back, 4 bases at V and 7 bases at J, with 8 bases in the middle. Germline CDR1 reads MNHNY; CDR2 reads SVGAGI (reference sequence). The CDR3 loop is CASSFPGNEQFF. CDR3 DNA sequence: TGTGCCAGCAGTTTCCCGGGAAATGAGCAGTTCTTC.

The chain combines TRBV6-2 or TRBV6-3 with TRBJ1-1; TRBD1 is a possible D gene (5 bases). CDR1 is MNHEY and CDR2 is SVGEGT in the germline V gene. The CDR3 loop spans 14 amino acids. The germline V and J ends were trimmed by 0 bases and 4 bases, with 9 bases remaining between them. The CDR3 region is CASSYSGGSTEAFF. CDR3 bases: TGTGCCAGCAGTTACTCGGGGGGGAGCACTGAAGCTTTCTTT.

The chain joins TRBV28 to TRBJ2-5; 7 nucleotides match TRBD2. Germline assignment: CDR1 MDHEN and CDR2 SYDVKM. V lost 5 bases, J lost 2 bases, and 8 bases stayed unmatched. This CDR3 is 15 amino acids long. CDR3 sequence: CASSLGLSWQETQYF. The CDR3 DNA is TGTGCCAGCAGTCTGGGACTATCGTGGCAAGAGACCCAGTACTTC. Together with reference TRBV28 and TRBJ2-5, the CDR3 gives the full variable domain: DVKVTQSSRYLVKRTGEKVFLECVQDMDHENMFWYRQDPGLGLRLIYFSYDVKMKEKGDIPEGYSVSREKKERFSLILESASTNQTSMYLCASSLGLSWQETQYFGPGTRLLVL.

This rearrangement joins TRBV6-2 or TRBV6-3 to TRBJ1-5; 9 nucleotides line up with TRBD1. V lost 2 bases to trimming and J lost 6 bases; unmatched junction nucleotides: 5. Germline V gene sequence: CDR1 MNHEY, CDR2 SVGEGT. The CDR3 consists of 15 residues. The CDR3 reads CASSYPGTGPQPQHF. CDR3 bases: TGTGCCAGCAGTTACCCCGGGACAGGGCCTCAGCCCCAGCATTTT.

This chain connects TRBV18 to TRBJ2-1; 9 bases line up with TRBD2. Germline CDR1 and CDR2: KGHSH and LQKENI. The CDR3 extends over 17 amino acids. Trimming removed 3 bases from V and 5 bases from J; junction bases left unmatched: 11. In DNA form, the CDR3 reads TGTGCCAGCTCACCTAGGCGGGGGGGCATCCTAGACAATGAGCAGTTCTTC. Translating it yields CASSPRRGGILDNEQFF.

The CDR3 nucleotides read TGTGCCTGGAGCCCCGGGACAGGTTGGAACTATGGCTACACCTTC. Translated, it gives CAWSPGTGWNYGYTF. This chain links TRBV30 with TRBJ1-2, with TRBD1 matching 8 bases. J gave up 2 bases and V 3 bases, and 8 bases lay outside the gene matches. Germline lookup yields CDR1 GTSNPN and CDR2 SVGIG (reference sequence). This CDR3 is 15 amino acids long.

The V and J genes are TRBV7-8 and TRBJ1-2; TRBD1 agrees at 7 bases. Germline CDR1 and CDR2: SGHVS and FQNEAQ. The CDR3 is 14 residues long. Germline trimming cut 5 bases from V and 1 base from J; bases unmatched to any gene: 4. Here the CDR3 reads CASSGGQLNYGYTF. The CDR3 coding sequence is TGTGCCAGCAGCGGGGGACAGCTTAACTATGGCTACACCTTC.

This clone was seen more than once but under ten times. The V call is TRBV30, the J call TRBJ1-1; unclear D gene. V was clipped by 3 bases and J by 5 bases, with 13 bases between them. Germline CDR1 reads GTSNPN; CDR2 reads SVGIG (reference sequence). CDR3 length: 13 amino acids. The CDR3 here is CAWSSGVRTEAFF. Here the CDR3 DNA reads TGTGCCTGGAGCTCCGGGGTTCGGACTGAAGCTTTCTTT.

Here the CDR3 reads CASTGTGGHQETQYF. DNA for the CDR3: TGTGCCAGCACCGGGACAGGGGGCCACCAAGAGACCCAGTACTTC. V and J are TRBV5-6 and TRBJ2-5; 12 positions agree with TRBD1. V trimming: 6 bases; J trimming: 0 bases; junction bases outside the gene matches: 3. CDR1 SGHDT and CDR2 YYEEEE come from the germline V gene. The CDR3 covers 15 residues. Supplemented by reference TRBV5-6 and TRBJ2-5, the full variable domain reads DAGVTQSPTHLIKTRGQQVTLRCSPKSGHDTVSWYQQALGQGPQFIFQYYEEEERQRGNFPDRFSGHQFPNYSSELNVNALLLGDSALYLCASTGTGGHQETQYFGPGTRLLVL.

This chain uses TRBV9 with TRBJ2-4; tentatively, D is TRBD1 (5 bases). The germline V gene encodes CDR1 SGDLS and CDR2 YYNGEE. The CDR3 spans 14 residues. Trimming shortened V by 4 bases and J by 13 bases, and 21 bases separated the two germline ends. CDR3 bases: TGTGCCAGCAGCTCAGGTAGGGGCCTCCCTGAACAGTACTTC. Translation gives CASSSGRGLPEQYF.

This chain joins TRBV30 and TRBJ1-5, with D perhaps matching TRBD1 (6 bases). The CDR3 runs 14 residues. Trimming left V 3 bases short and J 4 bases short, with 13 bases between. Germline assignment: CDR1 GTSNPN and CDR2 SVGIG (reference sequence). Here the CDR3 DNA reads TGTGCCTGGAGGTCCGGGACATCTAATCAGCCCCAGCATTTT. As protein: CAWRSGTSNQPQHF.

V gene TRBV10-3 combines with J gene TRBJ2-2; D unresolved. Trimming removed 10 bases from V and 3 bases from J, with 12 bases in between. Looked up from germline, CDR1 is ENHRY and CDR2 is SYGVKD. CDR3 length: 13 residues. The CDR3 sequence is CATADSHTGELFF. The CDR3 DNA follows: TGTGCCACCGCGGATAGCCACACCGGGGAGCTGTTTTTT.

The chain couples TRBV29-1 to TRBJ1-5; 7 positions match TRBD1. Germline lookup yields CDR1 SQVTM and CDR2 ANQGSEA. After removal of 6 bases from V and 4 bases from J, the junction contained 6 bases not matched to a gene. The length of the CDR3 is 13 residues. CDR3 protein: CSVREQGNQPQHF. The DNA for the CDR3 is TGCAGCGTGCGAGAACAGGGGAATCAGCCCCAGCATTTT.

There are a few counts of this clone. This chain joins TRBV18 and TRBJ1-6, with 8 bases identical to TRBD1. CDR3 length: 15 residues. Germline lookup yields CDR1 KGHSH and CDR2 LQKENI. The V and J ends lost 4 bases and 1 base, in that order; junction bases with no gene match: 0. CDR3 sequence: CASSRQGSYNSPLHF. CDR3 DNA sequence: TGTGCCAGCTCACGACAGGGGTCCTATAATTCACCCCTCCACTTT.

V gene TRBV2 combines with J gene TRBJ1-6; no definite D call. CDR3 size: 13 residues. V dropped 9 bases and J dropped 10 bases, with 16 bases sitting between them. The germline CDR1 and CDR2 sequences are SNHLY and FYNNEI. The CDR3 is CASVQEGGSPLHF. CDR3 in DNA: TGTGCCAGTGTCCAGGAAGGAGGATCACCCCTCCACTTT. The entire variable domain, with the rest obtained from reference TRBV2 and TRBJ1-6, is as follows: EPEVTQTPSHQVTQMGQEVILRCVPISNHLYFYWYRQILGQKVEFLVSFYNNEISEKSEIFDDQFSVERPDGSNFTLKIRSTKLEDSAMYFCASVQEGGSPLHFGNGTRLTVT.

This chain uses TRBV18 with TRBJ2-7, with TRBD2 matching over 8 bases. V lost 6 bases and J lost 1; bases outside the gene matches: 11. CDR3 length: 16 residues. Germline values: CDR1 KGHSH, CDR2 LQKENI. The CDR3 loop is CASSHGLATSSYEQYF. In DNA form, the CDR3 reads TGTGCCAGCTCCCACGGACTAGCCACTTCTTCCTACGAGCAGTACTTC.